One sample yielded the 5 T cell receptor beta chains listed below, sequenced in a study of blood T cell repertoires in COVID-19 (dated by TCRdb to between 2020 and 2021). Library construction relied on the immunoSEQ multiplex PCR assay. In its TCRdb copy, this immuneACCESS table keeps in-frame sequences only and misses some clones. Where compared with another copy, unresolved V genes explain less than half of these, and the others have no known cause. The sample data list 350,000 to 400,000 clones, and roughly nine tenths of these were observed just once. Almost 3% of the sample rests with the top ten. Sequencing input: PBMCs or T cells enriched from blood (not recorded which). All receptors come from a woman in her thirties who had recovered from COVID-19.

This chain joins TRBV11-2 and TRBJ2-1, with TRBD2 matching over 12 bases. The CDR3 is 17 amino acids. Germline lookup yields CDR1 SGHAT and CDR2 FQNNGV. V lost 3 bases, J lost 14 bases, and 17 bases stayed unmatched. The CDR3 spells CASSFAPYTSGGPDKFF. The CDR3 DNA is TGTGCCAGCAGCTTTGCCCCTTACACTAGCGGGGGGCCCGATAAGTTCTTC.

This chain links TRBV16 with TRBJ1-2, with D maybe TRBD1 (5 bases). Germline lookup yields CDR1 KGHSY and CDR2 FQNENV. This CDR3 is 16 amino acids long. V dropped 5 bases and J dropped 5 bases, with 21 bases sitting between them. CDR3 DNA: TGTGCCAGCAGCTCGTTCTTAAGCGCGGGGGGTTATGGCTACACCTTC. Amino acids: CASSSFLSAGGYGYTF.

This clone was detected a few times. The J gene is TRBJ1-3, the V gene TRBV5-4; 7 bases map to TRBD1. Germline assignment: CDR1 SGHNT and CDR2 YYREEE (reference sequence). The V segment lost 0 bases and the J segment 6 bases; nucleotides outside the gene matches: 6. The length of the CDR3 is 15 residues. The CDR3: CASSLGQGQENTIYF. The CDR3 DNA reads as TGTGCCAGCAGCTTGGGACAGGGTCAAGAAAACACCATATATTTT.

The chain links TRBV5-4 to TRBJ1-2; D might be TRBD1 (6 bases). The V gene lost 0 bases and the J gene lost 4 bases, with 16 bases spanning the gap. The CDR3 totals 16 residues. Germline values: CDR1 SGHNT, CDR2 YYREEE (reference sequence). In DNA, the CDR3 is TGTGCCAGCAGCTTGGGAGAGGCAGGGGAAGGCTATGGCTACACCTTC. It is translated as CASSLGEAGEGYGYTF. The variable domain in full, with the rest retrieved from reference TRBV5-4 and TRBJ1-2, is ETGVTQSPTHLIKTRGQQVTLRCSSQSGHNTVSWYQQALGQGPQFIFQYYREEENGRGNFPPRFSGLQFPNYSSELNVNALELDDSALYLCASSLGEAGEGYGYTFGSGTRLTVV.

This clone occurred once. V gene TRBV7-9 combines with J gene TRBJ2-3; 9 bases fit TRBD1. The germline V gene encodes CDR1 SEHNR and CDR2 FQNEAQ (reference sequence). The CDR3 contains 16 residues. The V segment lost 2 bases and the J segment 2 bases; nucleotides outside the gene matches: 5. This CDR3 reads CASSLWGQGPTDTQYF. DNA for the CDR3: TGTGCCAGCAGCTTATGGGGACAGGGTCCCACAGATACGCAGTATTTT.